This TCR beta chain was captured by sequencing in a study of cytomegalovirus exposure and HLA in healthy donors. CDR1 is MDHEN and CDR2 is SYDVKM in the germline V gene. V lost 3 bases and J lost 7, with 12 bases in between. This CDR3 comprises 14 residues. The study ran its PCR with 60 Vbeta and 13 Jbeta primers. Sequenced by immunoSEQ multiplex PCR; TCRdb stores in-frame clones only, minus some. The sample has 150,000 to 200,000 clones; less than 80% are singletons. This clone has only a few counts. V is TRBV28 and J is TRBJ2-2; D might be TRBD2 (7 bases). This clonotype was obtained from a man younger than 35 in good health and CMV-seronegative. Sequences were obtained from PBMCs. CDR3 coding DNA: TGTGCCAGCAGTTTGGGGGGGGCAGGCGGGGAGCTGTTTTTT. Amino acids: CASSLGGAGGELFF.